Presented here are 24 T cell receptor beta chains from one specimen sequenced in a study of cytomegalovirus exposure and HLA in healthy donors. The study ran its PCR with 60 Vbeta and 13 Jbeta primers. Data came from immunoSEQ multiplex PCR; TCRdb stores just in-frame clones and leaves some out. The sample includes about 160,000 clones, around four fifths of them seen just once. The sample consisted of PBMCs. The receptors shown here come from a woman aged 50 to 60 in good health and CMV-seronegative.

The chain has TRBV7-2 and TRBJ2-1; a weak D match, TRBD2 (6 bases). CDR3 size: 14 residues. Germline CDR1 is SGHTA and CDR2 is FQGNSA. Trimming took off 2 bases at V and 5 bases at J, with 10 bases between the two ends. CDR3 sequence (DNA): TGTGCCAGCAGCTTATTTTCTAGCGACAATGAGCAGTTCTTC. Residues: CASSLFSSDNEQFF.

The chain combines TRBV10-2 with TRBJ1-2; TRBD1 aligns across 7 bases. The V gene end was trimmed by 6 bases and the J gene end by 0 bases; junction bases not matched to a gene: 4. The length of the CDR3 is 14 residues. The V gene's germline CDR1 is WSHSY and CDR2 SAAADI. Here the CDR3 reads CASRRDSTNYGYTF. DNA of the CDR3: TGCGCCAGCAGACGGGACAGTACTAACTATGGCTACACCTTC.

The chain is built from TRBV29-1 and TRBJ2-2; tentatively, D is TRBD1 (5 bases). V gave up 2 bases and J gave up 6 bases, with 19 bases separating them. The CDR3 totals 16 residues. In germline, CDR1 is SQVTM, CDR2 ANQGSEA. DNA for the CDR3: TGCAGCGTTGAAAGGGGCCAGTCGTCGGGTTCCGGGGAGCTGTTTTTT. Amino acid sequence: CSVERGQSSGSGELFF.

The V and J genes are TRBV2 and TRBJ1-2, with a tentative D call TRBD1 (6 bases). Germline V gene data show CDR1 as SNHLY and CDR2 as FYNNEI. Trimming left V 2 bases short and J 4 bases short, with 14 bases between. This CDR3 spans 15 amino acids. CDR3 residues: CASSEPDSWPYGYTF. The DNA for the CDR3 is TGTGCCAGCAGTGAACCGGACAGCTGGCCCTATGGCTACACCTTC.

This clone was counted between two and nine times. The chain's CDR3 is CASSPGQGGLYGELFF. CDR3 in DNA: TGTGCCAGCAGCCCGGGACAGGGCGGACTATACGGGGAGCTGTTTTTT. This rearrangement joins TRBV5-4 to TRBJ2-2; TRBD1 agrees at 9 bases. The germline V gene encodes CDR1 SGHNT and CDR2 YYREEE (reference sequence). Trimming cost V 4 bases and J 7 bases; bases outside gene matches: 11. This CDR3 has 16 amino acids.

The rearrangement links TRBV19 to TRBJ2-1; TRBD2 matches at 8 bases. The J segment lost 4 bases and the V segment lost 10 bases, leaving 9 bases of the junction unmatched. In germline, CDR1 is LNHDA, CDR2 SQIVND (reference sequence). This CDR3 spans 14 amino acids. CDR3 sequence: CAIGGAGRYNEQFF. The CDR3 DNA sequence: TGTGCCATCGGGGGGGCAGGTAGATACAATGAGCAGTTCTTC.

The CDR3 region has the DNA TGTGCCAGCAGCCCCCAGGGGGTTGAGCAGTTCTTC. It translates to CASSPQGVEQFF. V and J are TRBV7-9 and TRBJ2-1; 7 bases match TRBD1. Trimming removed 5 bases from V and 9 bases from J; junction bases left unmatched: 4. The CDR3 covers 12 residues. Looked up from germline, CDR1 is SEHNR and CDR2 is FQNEAQ (reference sequence).

This rearrangement joins TRBV6-6 to TRBJ1-3; the D gene is possibly TRBD1 (6 bases). Germline loops: CDR1 MNHNY, CDR2 SVGAGI (reference sequence). V was pared by 6 bases and J by 0 bases, with 12 bases between. The CDR3 runs 15 residues. CDR3 nucleotide sequence: TGTGCCAGCAGCCGACAGGAGAGCTCTGGAAACACCATATATTTT. Translation gives CASSRQESSGNTIYF.

This rearrangement joins TRBV2 to TRBJ2-3; TRBD2 matches at 13 bases. Germline V gene sequence: CDR1 SNHLY, CDR2 FYNNEI. V gave up 5 bases and J gave up 5 bases; unmatched junction bases: 7. The CDR3 runs to 16 residues. The CDR3 protein is CASSSGLAGVVDTQYF. For the CDR3, the DNA is TGTGCCAGCAGTTCCGGACTAGCGGGAGTAGTAGATACGCAGTATTTT.

The chain recombines TRBV19 with TRBJ1-4, with D possibly matching TRBD1 (5 bases). Per germline, CDR1 LNHDA and CDR2 SQIVND (reference sequence). The CDR3 runs to 16 residues. Deletions cut 3 bases from V and 7 bases from J, with 18 bases between. In DNA, the CDR3 is TGTGCCAGTAGTATCGGTCCCAACGGGGGGAGTGAAAAACTGTTTTTT. Translation gives CASSIGPNGGSEKLFF.

This sequence joins TRBV6-5 and TRBJ2-2; D not resolved. The CDR3 consists of 13 residues. V gave up 7 bases and J gave up 5 bases, with 11 bases separating them. The germline V gene encodes CDR1 MNHEY and CDR2 SVGAGI. CDR3 loop: CASTSRSTGELFF. CDR3 in DNA: TGTGCCAGCACTTCCCGGAGTACCGGGGAGCTGTTTTTT.

The chain links TRBV11-2 to TRBJ2-3, with TRBD2 matching 7 bases. Trimming removed 0 bases from V and 3 bases from J; junction bases left unmatched: 9. The length of the CDR3 is 17 residues. Germline assignment: CDR1 SGHAT and CDR2 FQNNGV. CDR3 residues: CASSLESWREGTDTQYF. DNA for the CDR3: TGTGCCAGCAGCTTAGAGTCCTGGAGGGAGGGAACAGATACGCAGTATTTT.

The genes are TRBV18 and TRBJ2-5, with 7 bases fitting TRBD2. Germline CDR1 KGHSH, CDR2 LQKENI. The CDR3 has 14 residues. V dropped 2 bases and J dropped 7; count of bases not matched to a gene: 7. The CDR3 DNA follows: TGTGCCAGCTCACCAAATGCGGGGGACGGGACCCAGTACTTC. Translation gives CASSPNAGDGTQYF.

This rearrangement joins TRBV19 to TRBJ2-7, with 12 bases fitting TRBD2. CDR3 length: 18 amino acids. Losses at the gene ends were 1 base for V and 0 bases for J; bases not matched to a gene: 7. Germline values: CDR1 LNHDA, CDR2 SQIVND (reference sequence). This chain's CDR3 is CASSIVHPTSGSSYEQYF. The CDR3 nucleotides read TGTGCCAGTAGTATAGTCCACCCGACTAGCGGGAGCTCCTACGAGCAGTACTTC.

The CDR3 reads CASRPRLAGEHYNEQFF. The CDR3 bases are TGTGCCAGCAGGCCTCGACTAGCGGGGGAACACTACAATGAGCAGTTCTTC. The gene calls are TRBV7-9 and TRBJ2-1; 12 positions agree with TRBD2. The junction had 9 bases not matched to a gene; V was cut back by 6 bases and J by 3 bases. Germline loops: CDR1 SEHNR, CDR2 FQNEAQ (reference sequence). The CDR3 extends over 17 amino acids.

The chain combines TRBV7-2 with TRBJ2-4; perhaps TRBD1 as D (6 bases). Trimming took off 2 bases at V and 3 bases at J, with 8 bases between the two ends. Germline CDR1 reads SGHTA; CDR2 reads FQGNSA. CDR3 length equals 14 residues. CDR3 DNA sequence: TGTGCCAGCAGCTTAAGAGGGGGCAAAAACATTCAGTACTTC. Translating gives CASSLRGGKNIQYF.

There are a few counts of this clone. V usage is TRBV28 and J usage is TRBJ2-7; D may be TRBD1 (5 bases). The CDR3 runs 14 residues. V lost 7 bases, J lost 2 bases, and 15 bases lay in between. The V gene's germline CDR1 is MDHEN and CDR2 SYDVKM. In DNA, the CDR3 is TGTGCCAGCAATCCTTCGACAGCCACCTACGAGCAGTACTTC. Translation gives CASNPSTATYEQYF.

J is TRBJ2-4 and V is TRBV28, with D maybe TRBD1 (6 bases). The germline V and J ends were trimmed by 6 bases and 11 bases, with 20 bases remaining between them. CDR1 MDHEN and CDR2 SYDVKM come from the germline V gene. This CDR3 region has 14 residues. The CDR3 region is CASRLRDKWDFQYF. The DNA for the CDR3 is TGTGCCAGCAGGCTCCGGGACAAATGGGATTTTCAGTACTTC.

This rearrangement joins TRBV21-1 to TRBJ2-3; TRBD1, as called in the table, went unchecked against the DNA. TRBV21-1 is given as a pseudogene. This CDR3 is 16 amino acids long. The CDR3 DNA reads as TGTGCCAGCAGCGGCCAGGATCCACGATTGGATTATACGCAGTATTTT. Encoded protein: CASSGQDPRLDYTQYF.

The chain links TRBV6-1 to TRBJ1-1, with a possible D match to TRBD1 (6 bases). V was trimmed by 2 bases and J by 3 bases, leaving 13 bases between them. CDR1 MNHNS and CDR2 SASEGT come from the germline V gene. This CDR3 is built from 15 residues. The CDR3 reads CASSEMPGVDTEAFF. CDR3 sequence (DNA): TGTGCCAGCAGTGAAATGCCAGGGGTGGACACTGAAGCTTTCTTT.

With respect to this clone: No conserved phenylalanine or tryptophan is present at the end of the CDR3, so a read error is the likely explanation. This sequence joins TRBV27 and TRBJ2-3; TRBD2 matches 13 bases. The CDR3 contains 18 residues. Germline lookup yields CDR1 MNHEY and CDR2 SMNVEV (reference sequence). V lost 4 bases to trimming and J lost 4 bases; unmatched junction nucleotides: 11. CDR3 in DNA: TGTGCCAGCAGTTCCACTAGCGGGGGGGCCTATGTGGCAGATACGCAGTATCTT. This gives the protein CASSSTSGGAYVADTQYL.

J is TRBJ2-4 and V is TRBV12-5, with 8 bases that match TRBD1. CDR3 length equals 15 residues. CDR1 and CDR2 from the germline V gene are LGHNT and FRNRAP. The J segment lost 6 bases and the V segment lost 5 bases, leaving 9 bases of the junction unmatched. The DNA of the CDR3 is TGTGCTAGTGGTCCCGGGACAGGCTATCTAAACATTCAGTACTTC. This gives the protein CASGPGTGYLNIQYF.

This clone showed up just a few times. V gene TRBV19 combines with J gene TRBJ2-6; TRBD1 is a possible D gene (6 bases). Germline V gives CDR1 LNHDA, CDR2 SQIVND (reference sequence). V lost 5 bases, J lost 3 bases, and 11 bases lay in between. The length of the CDR3 is 15 residues. The CDR3 is CASSRDKDGANVLTF. The CDR3 DNA reads TGTGCCAGTAGTCGGGACAAGGATGGGGCCAACGTCCTGACTTTC.

The chain employs TRBV13 and TRBJ2-7; 8 positions match TRBD2. The length of the CDR3 is 16 residues. Germline values: CDR1 PRHDT, CDR2 FYEKMQ (reference sequence). V lost 5 bases and J lost 0; bases outside the gene matches: 9. This CDR3 is CASSQTSGGHSYEQYF. The CDR3, as DNA: TGTGCCAGCAGCCAGACGAGCGGGGGCCACTCCTACGAGCAGTACTTC. The full variable domain, in which reference TRBV13 and TRBJ2-7 provide the parts outside the CDR3, is AAGVIQSPRHLIKEKRETATLKCYPIPRHDTVYWYQQGPGQDPQFLISFYEKMQSDKGSIPDRFSAQQFSDYHSELNMSSLELGDSALYFCASSQTSGGHSYEQYFGPGTRLTVT.